Listed below are T cell receptor beta chains from one sample, sequenced in a study of T-cell memory formation after mild COVID-19. TCRdb passed the 5' RACE reads through MiXCR, listing each CDR3 protein once. The table shows 200,000 to 300,000 distinct CDR3 sequences, with roughly a sixth occurring only once. The sequencing input was PBMCs or a T cell subset sorted from them (not recorded which). The origin of the receptors is a man aged 18 to 29 who had mild COVID-19 (a few samples of this study predate the infection). Cell type and time point are not known. The CDR3 runs from the conserved cysteine through the conserved F or W. Fields, in order: clone size, D gene, J gene, V gene, CDR3 DNA, CDR3 protein. The D gene is left open where the match is weak. The size entry is marked missing in some rows and otherwise reads once, few, many or a size class.

. | TRBD1 | TRBJ2-7 | TRBV5-1 | TGCGCCAGCAGCTGGGGGACAGGAACGGACGAGCAGTACTTC | CASSWGTGTDEQYF
. | . | TRBJ2-1 | TRBV5-1 | TGCGCCAGCAGCTTGGGGGACTTTTACAAGCCCTCCTACAATGAGCAGTTCTTC | CASSLGDFYKPSYNEQFF
. | . | TRBJ2-1 | TRBV7-6 | TGTGCCAGCAGCTGGACGACAGGCCTCTCCTACAATGAGCAGTTCTTC | CASSWTTGLSYNEQFF
. | TRBD1 | TRBJ2-3 | TRBV29-1 | TGCAGCGGGCGGGACAGGGAACCAGATACGCAGTATTTT | CSGRDREPDTQYF
. | TRBD2 | TRBJ2-5 | TRBV27 | TGTGCCAGCGGACTAGCGTTTAAAGAGACCCAGTACTTC | CASGLAFKETQYF
. | TRBD1 | TRBJ1-2 | TRBV6-5 | TGTGCCAGCAGAGTACAGGGGAGAGGTGGCTACACCTTC | CASRVQGRGGYTF
. | . | TRBJ2-1 | TRBV19 | TGTGCCAGTAGCACGCTACGCCCCGACAATGAGCAGTTCTTC | CASSTLRPDNEQFF
. | . | TRBJ2-7 | TRBV7-2 | TGTGCCAGCAGCTTGGAGACAGCGGTTGGGTACGAGCAGTACTTC | CASSLETAVGYEQYF
. | . | TRBJ2-2 | TRBV14 | TGTGCCAGCAGCCAAGACCCAGACACCGGGGAGCTGTTTTTT | CASSQDPDTGELFF
. | TRBD2 | TRBJ2-7 | TRBV12-3/TRBV12-4 | TGTGCCAGCAGGACTAGCGGGGGGTTAACCTACGAGCAGTACTTC | CASRTSGGLTYEQYF
few | . | TRBJ2-1 | TRBV18 | TGTGCCAGCTCACCTACAGGGTCCGACAATGAGCAGTTCTTC | CASSPTGSDNEQFF
. | . | TRBJ2-7 | TRBV30 | TGTGCCTGGAATCGGAGATACGAGCAGTACTTC | CAWNRRYEQYF
. | . | TRBJ1-1 | TRBV7-3 | TGTGCCAGCAGCCCCGGGTGGGGGAACACTGAAGCTTTCTTT | CASSPGWGNTEAFF
. | . | TRBJ1-2 | TRBV18 | TGTGCCAGCTCATCAAACAGGGACCATTATGGCTACACCTTC | CASSSNRDHYGYTF
few | . | TRBJ2-1 | TRBV4-2 | TGTGCCAGCAGCCAAGGGGGGGCCGCTAGGTTGGATGAGCAGTTCTTC | CASSQGGAARLDEQFF
. | TRBD2 | TRBJ2-5 | TRBV9 | TGTGCCAGCAGCGAACCCGGAGGTAGCGGGGCAGAGACCCAGTACTTC | CASSEPGGSGAETQYF
. | TRBD2 | TRBJ2-5 | TRBV9 | TGTGCCAGCAGCGGGACTAGCGGATGGTCCCAAGAGACCCAGTACTTC | CASSGTSGWSQETQYF
few | TRBD2 | TRBJ2-3 | TRBV18 | TGTGCCAGCTCACAATCTAGCGGGGGTCCGCCCGATACGCAGTATTTT | CASSQSSGGPPDTQYF
few | TRBD1 | TRBJ2-2 | TRBV4-3 | TGCGCCAGCAGCCAGCGGGGACAGGGGGCAAGGGAGCTGTTTTTT | CASSQRGQGARELFF
few | TRBD1 | TRBJ1-5 | TRBV5-1 | TGCGCCAGCAGCCCGGGACAGGGAGACAATCAGCCCCAGCATTTT | CASSPGQGDNQPQHF
many | TRBD1 | TRBJ1-5 | TRBV5-6 | TGTGCCAGCAGCATGGGACAGATTAGCAATCAGCCCCAGCATTTT | CASSMGQISNQPQHF
. | . | TRBJ2-1 | TRBV7-9 | TGTGCCAGCAGCTGGTGGTACGATGAGCAGTTCTTC | CASSWWYDEQFF
many | TRBD1 | TRBJ1-2 | TRBV7-2 | TGTGCCAGCAGCTCAGGACAGGGCTATGGCTACACCTTC | CASSSGQGYGYTF
few | . | TRBJ2-7 | TRBV6-2/TRBV6-3 | TGTGCCAGCAGTTACTCCGTAAGGGGTTCGGCCGAGCAGTACTTC | CASSYSVRGSAEQYF
few | . | TRBJ2-5 | TRBV20-1 | TGCAGTGCTAGAAGGGTGGGCCGAGGAGAGACCCAGTACTTC | CSARRVGRGETQYF
. | TRBD1 | TRBJ2-1 | TRBV2 | TGTGCCAGCAGGGAACAGGGGGGTCAGTTCTTC | CASREQGGQFF
. | . | TRBJ2-3 | TRBV3-1 | TGTGCCAGCAGTCGAACCCCCACCGGGCCGGCTACGCAGTATTTT | CASSRTPTGPATQYF
. | . | TRBJ2-3 | TRBV29-1 | TGCAGCGTTTTCCGAGGAGATACGCAGTATTTT | CSVFRGDTQYF
. | . | TRBJ2-1 | TRBV15 | TGTGCCACCAGCAGAGATTTAACGGTGGATGTCGGGGCCCTCGGCGATGAGCAGTTCTTC | CATSRDLTVDVGALGDEQFF
. | TRBD1 | TRBJ1-6 | TRBV18 | TGTGCCAGCTCACCTTCGACAGGGGGATCACCCCTCCACTTT | CASSPSTGGSPLHF
few | . | TRBJ1-1 | TRBV10-3 | TGTGCCATCAGACAGAACACTGAAGCTTTCTTT | CAIRQNTEAFF
few | . | TRBJ2-3 | TRBV5-4 | TGTGCCAGCAGCGAAATCGCGGGGTCAGATACGCAGTATTTT | CASSEIAGSDTQYF
. | . | TRBJ2-5 | TRBV7-6 | TGTGCCAGCAGCTTATGGGGGGCTGGACAAGAGACCCAGTACTTC | CASSLWGAGQETQYF
. | . | TRBJ1-2 | TRBV19 | TGTGCCAGTAGTATAGGGGATCGATCGGGAGGCTACACCTTC | CASSIGDRSGGYTF
few | . | TRBJ1-2 | TRBV6-4 | . | CASSGLRGRRDYGYTFDTYGYTF
few | . | TRBJ2-2 | TRBV24-1 | TGTGCCACCAGTCCTCAGAACACCGGGGAGCTGTTTTTT | CATSPQNTGELFF
few | TRBD2 | TRBJ2-1 | TRBV5-1 | TGCGCCAGCACCTACGAGTTAGCGGGTGGGAATGAGCAGTTCTTC | CASTYELAGGNEQFF
many | TRBD2 | TRBJ2-1 | TRBV20-1 | TGCAGTGTCCTCTACGGGGGGGCCTACAATGAGCAGTTCTTC | CSVLYGGAYNEQFF
few | . | TRBJ2-3 | TRBV12-3/TRBV12-4 | TGTGCCAGCAGTTTATCCGGGGCCCGGGATACGCAGTATTTT | CASSLSGARDTQYF
. | TRBD1 | TRBJ1-1 | TRBV12-3/TRBV12-4 | TGTGCCAGCAGAGGGACAGGGGGTGAAGCTTTCTTT | CASRGTGGEAFF
. | . | TRBJ2-1 | TRBV6-2/TRBV6-3 | TGTGCCAGCAGTTACATGATAAGGGGAAATGAGCAGTTCTTC | CASSYMIRGNEQFF
. | TRBD1 | TRBJ2-3 | TRBV27 | TGTGCCAGCAAGTCGACAGGGGTCGCAGATACGCAGTATTTT | CASKSTGVADTQYF
. | . | TRBJ1-2 | TRBV7-9 | TGTGCCAGCGGGCAGGTCTATGGCTACACCTTC | CASGQVYGYTF
few | . | TRBJ1-1 | TRBV29-1 | TGCAGCGTTGTAGGAAGTTCCCGCAGCACTGAAGCTTTCTTT | CSVVGSSRSTEAFF
. | TRBD1 | TRBJ1-2 | TRBV12-3/TRBV12-4 | TGTGCCAGCACCTCGGACAGGGGCTATGGCTACACCTTC | CASTSDRGYGYTF